One sample yielded the 4 T cell receptor beta chains listed below, sequenced in a study of T cell repertoires in cytomegalovirus infection. TCRdb used MiXCR to reprocess the reads, holding one entry per CDR3 protein. The table includes approximately 1,000,000 distinct CDR3 sequences, roughly a third detected once. Their recognized antigens are unknown. This specimen consisted of cultured CD8+ T cells from PBMCs, obtained from culture after CMV antigen stimulation. All receptors derive from a human donor in good health (CMV status not recorded). Some clones in this sample may be carry-over from other donors' samples.

This clonotype was counted ten times or more. The V and J genes are TRBV7-8 and TRBJ2-7; maybe TRBD1 (7 bases). V lost 5 bases to trimming and J lost 3 bases, with 23 bases between them. Germline CDR1 is SGHVS and CDR2 is FQNEAQ. This CDR3 is 17 amino acids long. The DNA for the CDR3 is TGTGCCAGCAGCATGAGGGGGGACAGCTATCTTCACTACGAGCAGTACGTC. Its translation: CASSMRGDSYLHYEQYV.

The chain carries TRBV12-3 or TRBV12-4 and TRBJ2-3; no reliable D call. V lost 8 bases and J lost 2, with 14 bases in between. The CDR3 runs 14 residues. The CDR3 loop reads CASQSPTDTDTQYF. In nucleotides, the CDR3 is TGTGCCAGCCAGTCCCCCACGGACACAGATACGCAGTATTTT.

This clonotype showed up just a few times. This chain connects TRBV7-6 to TRBJ1-4, with TRBD1 matching over 8 bases. This CDR3 contains 14 residues. Germline CDR1 and CDR2: SGHVS and FNYEAQ. J gave up 8 bases and V 6 bases, and 8 bases lay outside the gene matches. The CDR3 DNA reads as TGTGCCAGCAGATTGGACAGGGATAGGGAAAAACTGTTTTTT. It translates to CASRLDRDREKLFF.

The chain couples TRBV7-9 to TRBJ2-3; TRBD1 matches 7 bases. The ends lost 6 bases at V and 4 bases at J; junction bases unmatched: 13. This CDR3 has 16 amino acids. The V gene's germline CDR1 is SEHNR and CDR2 FQNEAQ (reference sequence). This chain's CDR3 is CASRTAETGIPDTQYF. DNA for the CDR3: TGTGCCAGCAGGACGGCCGAGACAGGGATTCCAGATACGCAGTATTTT.